A selection of T cell receptor beta chains follows, all from one sample in a study of OX40 agonist ivuxolimab in advanced cancers. Using immunoSEQ multiplex PCR, the repertoire was profiled, and TCRdb retains in-frame clones only, with some absent. This repertoire shows about 66,000 clones, about 88% found once; its top ten account for approximately 4%. The starting material was CD4+ or CD8+ T cells sorted from blood, obtained in a trial of the OX40 agonist ivuxolimab. The receptors were gathered from an adult with an advanced solid tumor such as melanoma, head and neck, liver or kidney cancer. Each CDR3 is given with its conserved first and last residue. The D gene is left open where the match is weak. Rows give clone size only sometimes, using once, few, many, or a class for an expanded clone.

TRBJ1-1	.	TRBV6-5	.	CASSYEGQNTEAFF	TGTGCCAGCAGTTACGAGGGCCAGAACACTGAAGCTTTCTTT
TRBJ1-5	.	TRBV4-1	.	CASSQNSPEVWPQHF	TGCGCCAGCAGCCAAAACAGCCCTGAGGTCTGGCCCCAGCATTTT
TRBJ1-6	.	TRBV4-2	.	CASSLGSGQGYNSPLHF	TGTGCCAGCAGCTTGGGGTCCGGGCAGGGCTATAATTCACCCCTCCACTTT
TRBJ2-3	.	TRBV5-5	.	CASSLMGALDGTDTQYF	TGTGCCAGCAGCCTGATGGGGGCCCTAGACGGCACAGATACGCAGTATTTT
TRBJ1-1	.	TRBV11-3	.	CASSHRLMNTEAFF	TGTGCCAGCAGCCACAGACTTATGAACACTGAAGCTTTCTTT
TRBJ2-1	.	TRBV10-3	.	CAISAQELYNEQFF	TGTGCCATCAGTGCCCAGGAGCTGTACAATGAGCAGTTCTTC
TRBJ2-3	.	TRBV4-3	.	CASSPLGPTDTQYF	TGCGCCAGCAGCCCCCTGGGACCCACAGATACGCAGTATTTT
TRBJ2-3	TRBD2	TRBV4-3	.	CASSLGLAGGLRSGTQYF	TGCGCCAGCAGCCTTGGACTAGCGGGGGGTCTGAGGTCAGGAACGCAGTATTTT
TRBJ1-5	TRBD1	TRBV7-9	.	CASSLIGRGSNQPQHF	TGTGCCAGCAGCTTAATCGGCAGGGGGAGTAATCAGCCCCAGCATTTT
TRBJ2-6	TRBD1	TRBV5-1	.	CASSSQGAIRPGANVLTF	TGCGCCAGCAGCTCCCAGGGGGCAATCCGCCCTGGGGCCAACGTCCTGACTTTC
TRBJ1-3	.	TRBV5-6	.	CASNLGGGRSGNTIYF	TGTGCCAGCAACCTCGGGGGGGGCCGGTCAGGAAACACCATATATTTT
TRBJ1-2	.	TRBV6-6	.	CASSTSQGPPGYTF	TGTGCCAGCAGCACCTCACAGGGACCTCCTGGCTACACCTTC
TRBJ2-2	.	TRBV10-3	.	CAISERAIEELFF	TGTGCCATCAGTGAGAGGGCTATCGAGGAGCTGTTTTTT
TRBJ1-2	TRBD1	TRBV9	.	CASSASGTGGGGYTF	TGTGCCAGCAGCGCTTCCGGGACAGGGGGAGGGGGCTACACCTTC
TRBJ2-5	.	TRBV6-5	.	CASSPQRGTQYF	TGTGCCAGCAGTCCACAACGTGGGACCCAGTACTTC
TRBJ2-5	.	TRBV6-6	.	CASSYIQVGETQYF	TGTGCCAGCAGTTACATCCAGGTCGGAGAGACCCAGTACTTC
TRBJ1-4	TRBD1	TRBV19	.	CASSSGGLGEKLFF	TGTGCCAGTAGTTCAGGGGGCCTGGGAGAAAAACTGTTTTTT
TRBJ2-5	.	TRBV4-2	.	CASSQTANDKETQYF	TGTGCCAGCAGCCAGACTGCGAATGACAAAGAGACCCAGTACTTC
TRBJ1-5	TRBD1	TRBV9	.	CASSRDSSNQPQHF	TGTGCCAGCAGTCGGGACAGTAGCAATCAGCCCCAGCATTTT
TRBJ1-5	.	TRBV5-4	once	CASSLPQGNARGNQPQHF	TGTGCCAGCAGCCTACCACAGGGTAACGCACGTGGCAATCAGCCCCAGCATTTT
TRBJ2-2	.	TRBV7-2	.	CASSKQGSTGELFF	TGTGCCAGCAGCAAACAGGGATCCACCGGGGAGCTGTTTTTT
TRBJ1-4	TRBD1	TRBV7-9	.	CASSNFRQGGNEKLFF	TGTGCCAGCAGCAACTTTAGACAGGGCGGAAATGAAAAACTGTTTTTT
TRBJ1-6	TRBD1	TRBV7-9	.	CASSVDRVKGNSPLHF	TGTGCCAGCAGCGTGGACAGGGTGAAGGGTAATTCACCCCTCCACTTT
TRBJ1-4	.	TRBV6-1	.	CASSAVRDEKLFF	TGTGCCAGCAGTGCGGTCAGGGATGAAAAACTGTTTTTT
TRBJ1-1	.	TRBV18	.	CASSPLKNTEAFF	TGTGCCAGCTCACCATTGAAGAACACTGAAGCTTTCTTT
TRBJ1-6	.	TRBV7-2	.	CASSDSYSPLHF	TGTGCCAGCAGCGACTCTTATTCACCCCTCCACTTT
TRBJ2-7	TRBD1	TRBV5-6	.	CASSSRDRGGMEQYF	TGTGCCAGCAGCTCGCGGGACAGGGGCGGGATGGAGCAGTACTTC
TRBJ1-2	.	TRBV18	.	CASSPLREEKGYTF	TGTGCCAGCTCACCCCTCCGGGAGGAGAAGGGCTACACCTTC
TRBJ1-2	.	TRBV6-5	.	CASSYSLGLYYGYTF	TGTGCCAGCAGTTACTCATTGGGACTATACTATGGCTACACCTTC
TRBJ1-4	TRBD1	TRBV30	.	CAWRTGKLSEKLFF	TGTGCCTGGAGGACAGGGAAGCTTAGTGAAAAACTGTTTTTT
TRBJ1-1	.	TRBV5-6	.	CASSPNTLNTEAFF	TGTGCCAGCAGCCCGAATACCTTGAACACTGAAGCTTTCTTT
TRBJ1-4	TRBD1	TRBV30	.	CAWGRRQGGEKLFF	TGTGCCTGGGGTCGACGCCAGGGGGGGGAAAAACTGTTTTTT
TRBJ2-7	.	TRBV12-5	.	CASAGTPSSYEQYF	TGTGCTAGTGCCGGGACACCCAGCTCCTACGAGCAGTACTTC
TRBJ1-2	.	TRBV5-1	once	CASSFSGTTTNYGYTF	TGCGCCAGCAGCTTCTCCGGGACAACAACCAACTATGGCTACACCTTC
TRBJ1-3	.	TRBV18	once	CASSPDRAGNTIYF	TGTGCCAGCTCACCAGACAGAGCTGGAAACACCATATATTTT
TRBJ2-7	.	TRBV5-6	.	CASSPPGLSYEQCF	TGTGCCAGCAGCCCTCCAGGGCTCTCCTACGAGCAGTGCTTC
TRBJ2-1	.	TRBV11-3	once	CASSPRRATGEQFF	TGTGCCAGCAGCCCCCGGAGGGCTACAGGTGAGCAGTTCTTC
TRBJ2-2	.	TRBV18	.	CASSPGSAGELFF	TGTGCCAGCTCACCAGGATCAGCCGGGGAGCTGTTTTTT
TRBJ1-4	.	TRBV6-1	.	CASTERERGEKLFF	TGTGCCAGCACCGAACGAGAAAGGGGTGAAAAACTGTTTTTT
TRBJ1-2	.	TRBV2	once	CASSELEGGYTF	TGTGCCAGCAGTGAACTGGAGGGAGGCTACACCTTC
TRBJ1-1	TRBD1	TRBV15	.	CATSSRGTGGTEAFF	TGTGCCACCAGCTCGAGAGGGACAGGGGGAACTGAAGCTTTCTTT
TRBJ2-3	TRBD1	TRBV30	once	CAWRQGATDTQYF	TGTGCCTGGAGACAGGGGGCAACAGATACGCAGTATTTT
TRBJ2-2	TRBD2	TRBV5-4	.	CASSLLLAGGQTGELFF	TGTGCCAGCAGCTTACTTCTAGCGGGGGGGCAAACCGGGGAGCTGTTTTTT
TRBJ2-5	.	TRBV15	.	CATSSGTGFNSETQYF	TGTGCCACCAGCAGCGGTACAGGGTTTAATTCGGAGACCCAGTACTTC
TRBJ1-2	.	TRBV5-4	.	CASSLDTGVGGYTF	TGTGCCAGCAGCTTGGATACGGGGGTGGGAGGCTACACCTTC
TRBJ2-7	.	TRBV7-8	.	CASSPSRTSYEQYF	TGTGCCAGCAGCCCGTCCAGGACGTCCTACGAGCAGTACTTC
TRBJ2-7	.	TRBV19	.	CASSITSDPYEQYF	TGTGCCAGTAGTATTACCTCTGACCCCTACGAGCAGTACTTC
TRBJ2-5	.	TRBV6-6	.	CASSPGQGYQETQYF	TGTGCCAGCAGCCCCGGTCAGGGGTACCAAGAGACCCAGTACTTC
TRBJ2-7	.	TRBV5-6	.	CASSLDLEQYF	TGTGCCAGCAGCTTGGACCTCGAGCAGTACTTC
TRBJ1-1	.	TRBV18	.	CASSSTGPEAFF	TGTGCCAGCTCCTCGACAGGCCCTGAAGCTTTCTTT
TRBJ2-1	.	TRBV4-2	few	CASSQEDLQQFF	TGTGCCAGCAGCCAAGAGGACCTTCAGCAGTTCTTC
TRBJ2-2	.	TRBV6-1	.	CASSGTEYANTGELFF	TGTGCCAGCAGTGGTACTGAGTACGCGAACACCGGGGAGCTGTTTTTT